This TCR beta chain emerged from a study of persistence of HIV-infected CD4 T cells. CDR1 SQVTM and CDR2 ANQGSEA come from the germline V gene. The CDR3 totals 11 residues. V shed 6 bases and J shed 4 bases, with 10 bases lying between them. Sequencing used immunoSEQ version 4 in survey mode. Assay used: immunoSEQ multiplex PCR; TCRdb lists only in-frame clones, some missing. The sample contains more than 30,000 clones, around 83% of which appear only once. The stimulus was an HIV-1 Gag 15-mer peptide pool, 0.85 to 1 ug/peptide/mL. Memory cells lacking CD40L and CD69 with high CD45RO were sorted. As for this clone: The antigen is undetermined.

The TCR was taken from an adult with HIV. The donor label of this sample is uncertain. The source material was cultured CD4+ T cells from PBMCs, sampled from a patient who received antiretroviral therapy. The chain couples TRBV29-1 to TRBJ2-7; D is perhaps TRBD2 (5 bases). The CDR3: CSVLSGYEQYF. CDR3 DNA: TGCAGCGTCTTAAGCGGATACGAGCAGTACTTC.